This TCR beta chain was documented in a study of blood T cell repertoires in COVID-19. Only in-frame clones appear in the TCRdb table, and some are missing; sequencing was by immunoSEQ multiplex PCR. The sample holds more than 350,000 clones, 80% to 90% seen once. Those enrolled, adults aged roughly 18 to 90 years, came from under 25 US areas. Participants had their cohort set by participant-reported clinical history. The CDR3 loop spans 16 amino acids. The germline CDR1 and CDR2 sequences are MDHEN and SYDVKM. Trimming cost V 2 bases and J 1 base, with 15 bases left between them. Input material: PBMCs or T cells enriched from blood (not recorded which). The TCR was taken from a man between 18 and 35 years old who had recovered from COVID-19. The V gene is TRBV28, the J gene TRBJ2-7; tentatively, D is TRBD1 (7 bases). The chain's CDR3 is CASSLNSGGLSYEQYF. CDR3 nucleotide sequence: TGTGCCAGCAGTTTAAATTCAGGGGGACTTTCCTACGAGCAGTACTTC.